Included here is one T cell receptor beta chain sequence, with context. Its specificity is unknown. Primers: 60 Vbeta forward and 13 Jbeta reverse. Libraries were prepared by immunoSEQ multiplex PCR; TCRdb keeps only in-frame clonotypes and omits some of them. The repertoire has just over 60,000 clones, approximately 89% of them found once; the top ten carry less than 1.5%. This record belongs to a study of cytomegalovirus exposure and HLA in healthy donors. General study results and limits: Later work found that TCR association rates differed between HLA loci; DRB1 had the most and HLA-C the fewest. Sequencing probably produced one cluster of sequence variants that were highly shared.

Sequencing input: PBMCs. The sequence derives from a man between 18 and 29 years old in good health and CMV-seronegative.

CDR3 protein: CASSQVTSGGSPNEQFF. In nucleotides, the CDR3 is TGTGCCAGCAGCCAAGTTACAAGCGGGGGGTCGCCAAATGAGCAGTTCTTC. The rearrangement uses TRBV4-2 and TRBJ2-1, with 9 bases aligning to TRBD2. V lost 1 base and J lost 7; bases outside the gene matches: 11. This CDR3 is 17 amino acids long. The germline V gene has CDR1 LGHNA and CDR2 YNFKEQ.